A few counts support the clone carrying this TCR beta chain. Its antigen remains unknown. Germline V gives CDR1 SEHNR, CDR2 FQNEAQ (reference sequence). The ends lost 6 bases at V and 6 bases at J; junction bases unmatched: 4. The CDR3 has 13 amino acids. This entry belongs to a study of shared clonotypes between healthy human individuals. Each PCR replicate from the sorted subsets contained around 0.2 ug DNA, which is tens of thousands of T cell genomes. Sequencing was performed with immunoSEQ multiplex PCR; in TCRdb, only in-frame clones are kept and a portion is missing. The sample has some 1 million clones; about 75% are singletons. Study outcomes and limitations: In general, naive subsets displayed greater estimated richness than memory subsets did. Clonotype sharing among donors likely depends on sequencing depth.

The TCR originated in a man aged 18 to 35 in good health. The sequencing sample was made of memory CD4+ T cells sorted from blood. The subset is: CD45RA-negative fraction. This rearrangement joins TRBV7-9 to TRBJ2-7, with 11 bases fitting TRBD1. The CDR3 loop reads CASSSGTGGEQYF. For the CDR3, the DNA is TGTGCCAGCAGTTCCGGGACAGGGGGCGAGCAGTACTTC.